These 32 T cell receptor beta chains originate from one sample sequenced in a study of blood T cell repertoires in COVID-19. The data were produced by immunoSEQ multiplex PCR, yet TCRdb's version contains in-frame clones alone and is incomplete. In the table there are about 150,000 clones, 80% to 90% of which are singletons. Source material: peripheral blood. The receptor set was obtained from a man aged 55 to 69 with active or convalescent COVID-19.

The chain has TRBV7-2 and TRBJ2-7; 7 bases are shared with TRBD1. The V gene's germline CDR1 is SGHTA and CDR2 FQGNSA. The V gene end was trimmed by 5 bases and the J gene end by 3 bases; junction bases not matched to a gene: 1. The CDR3 runs 12 residues. The CDR3 loop reads CASSRTGYEQYF. CDR3 bases: TGTGCCAGCAGCCGGACAGGCTACGAGCAGTACTTC. The full variable domain, in which reference TRBV7-2 and TRBJ2-7 provide the parts outside the CDR3, is GAGVSQSPSNKVTEKGKDVELRCDPISGHTALYWYRQSLGQGLEFLIYFQGNSAPDKSGLPSDRFSAERTGGSVSTLTIQRTQQEDSAVYLCASSRTGYEQYFGPGTRLTVT.

The rearrangement links TRBV11-3 to TRBJ2-7; 8 bases are shared with TRBD1. The CDR3 consists of 12 residues. V lost 5 bases, J lost 9 bases, and 6 bases stayed unmatched. Germline CDR1 is SGHNT and CDR2 is YENEEA. The CDR3, as DNA: TGTGCCAGCAGCCAAGACAGGGGTCTGCAGTACTTC. Translation: CASSQDRGLQYF.

The V call is TRBV12-3 or TRBV12-4, the J call TRBJ1-4; D not certain. The CDR3 sequence is 13 residues long. Between the trimmed V and J ends, which lost 3 bases and 10 bases, there was a span of 12 bases. The CDR3 spells CASSFSGSGKLFF. DNA of the CDR3: TGTGCCAGCAGTTTTTCTGGGTCGGGAAAACTGTTTTTT.

The chain links TRBV7-9 to TRBJ2-7; 9 nucleotides line up with TRBD2. The CDR3 is made up of 13 amino acids. Germline V gene sequence: CDR1 SEHNR, CDR2 FQNEAQ (reference sequence). J lost 5 bases, V lost 3 bases, and 2 bases had no gene match. As DNA, the CDR3 is TGTGCCAGCAGCTTTAGCGGGAGTGACGAGCAGTACTTC. Protein sequence: CASSFSGSDEQYF.

This clone was seen once. The chain is built from TRBV28 and TRBJ2-5, with 7 bases matching TRBD2. Looked up from germline, CDR1 is MDHEN and CDR2 is SYDVKM. The CDR3 is made up of 14 amino acids. Unmatched junction bases numbered 7, after V lost 6 bases and J lost 3 bases. The CDR3 spells CASSPGGSEETQYF. The CDR3 region has the DNA TGTGCCAGCAGCCCCGGGGGGAGCGAAGAGACCCAGTACTTC.

The genes are TRBV11-2 and TRBJ2-7, with 7 bases aligning to TRBD1. This CDR3 spans 15 amino acids. CDR1 and CDR2 from the germline V gene are SGHAT and FQNNGV. With 1 base clipped from V and 3 bases from J, the junction kept 6 bases outside the gene matches. The CDR3 is CASSLVRDSRYEQYF. CDR3 bases: TGTGCCAGCAGCTTAGTTCGGGACAGCCGCTACGAGCAGTACTTC. The variable domain in full, completed from reference TRBV11-2 and TRBJ2-7, reads EAGVAQSPRYKIIEKRQSVAFWCNPISGHATLYWYQQILGQGPKLLIQFQNNGVVDDSQLPKDRFSAERLKGVDSTLKIQPAKLEDSAVYLCASSLVRDSRYEQYFGPGTRLTVT.

A few counts support this clone. The rearrangement joins TRBV27 to TRBJ2-7, with 8 bases aligning to TRBD2. The V and J ends lost 5 bases and 3 bases, in that order; junction bases with no gene match: 9. The CDR3 consists of 15 residues. Germline V gives CDR1 MNHEY, CDR2 SMNVEV (reference sequence). CDR3 DNA: TGTGCCAGCAGTCGACGGCCGGGACTAGGCTACGAGCAGTACTTC. This sequence encodes CASSRRPGLGYEQYF.

The J gene is TRBJ1-6, the V gene TRBV5-4; 8 positions agree with TRBD1. The ends lost 4 bases at V and 5 bases at J; junction bases unmatched: 8. This CDR3 spans 16 amino acids. Germline loops: CDR1 SGHNT, CDR2 YYREEE (reference sequence). CDR3 in DNA: TGTGCCAGCAGCATCGGGACAGGACTTAATAATTCACCCCTCCACTTT. Its translation: CASSIGTGLNNSPLHF. The full variable domain, with the rest looked up from reference TRBV5-4 and TRBJ1-6, is ETGVTQSPTHLIKTRGQQVTLRCSSQSGHNTVSWYQQALGQGPQFIFQYYREEENGRGNFPPRFSGLQFPNYSSELNVNALELDDSALYLCASSIGTGLNNSPLHFGNGTRLTVT.

This rearrangement joins TRBV25-1 to TRBJ1-1, with TRBD1 as a possible D gene (5 bases). Germline V gene lookup returns CDR1 MGHDK and CDR2 SYGVNS. Trimming removed 0 bases at V and 5 bases at J, with 16 bases between. This CDR3 is built from 16 residues. This chain's CDR3 is CASSEYSPGGGTEAFF. The CDR3 DNA is TGTGCCAGCAGTGAATATAGTCCTGGGGGGGGGACTGAAGCTTTCTTT.

V usage is TRBV28 and J usage is TRBJ2-7; perhaps TRBD1 as D (6 bases). V shed 5 bases and J shed 1 base, with 15 bases lying between them. This CDR3 is built from 15 residues. Germline assignment: CDR1 MDHEN and CDR2 SYDVKM. CDR3 residues: CASSPAPGQSYEQYF. The CDR3 coding sequence is TGTGCCAGCAGTCCCGCGCCCGGACAGTCCTACGAGCAGTACTTC.

The CDR3 loop reads CASGSPGPQHF. DNA for the CDR3: TGTGCCAGCGGGTCGCCGGGGCCCCAGCATTTT. The chain recombines TRBV6-5 with TRBJ1-5; no clear D. The CDR3 contains 11 residues. The germline gives CDR1 MNHEY, CDR2 SVGAGI. Trimming pared 8 bases from V and 9 bases from J, leaving 11 bases between.

The chain is built from TRBV5-4 and TRBJ2-2; 10 bases line up with TRBD1. Germline V gene lookup returns CDR1 SGHNT and CDR2 YYREEE (reference sequence). CDR3 size: 14 residues. The ends lost 3 bases at V and 4 bases at J; junction bases unmatched: 0. The CDR3 DNA is TGTGCCAGCAGCTGGACAGGGGGCACCGGGGAGCTGTTTTTT. Translation: CASSWTGGTGELFF.

In regard to this clone: Other DNA sequences from this sample encode an identical CDR3 as well. The genes are TRBV7-3 and TRBJ1-1; 9 nucleotides line up with TRBD1. The CDR3 sequence is 15 residues long. V lost 4 bases and J lost 2; bases outside the gene matches: 5. Germline V gives CDR1 SGHTA, CDR2 FQGTGA. The CDR3 sequence: CASSSTGQGNTEAFF. The CDR3 nucleotides read TGTGCCAGCAGCTCAACGGGACAGGGAAACACTGAAGCTTTCTTT.

The chain carries TRBV7-3 and TRBJ2-3, with 7 bases aligning to TRBD2. The CDR3 extends over 14 amino acids. The J segment lost 7 bases and the V segment lost 5 bases, leaving 9 bases of the junction unmatched. The germline CDR1 and CDR2 sequences are SGHTA and FQGTGA. CDR3 in amino acids: CASSPSGRTNTQYF. The CDR3 DNA is TGTGCCAGCAGCCCTAGCGGTCGGACGAATACGCAGTATTTT.

The chain recombines TRBV2 with TRBJ1-4, with 9 positions matching TRBD1. The CDR3 consists of 15 residues. V gave up 8 bases and J gave up 1 base; unmatched junction bases: 5. Germline-derived CDR1 and CDR2 are SNHLY and FYNNEI. CDR3 nucleotide sequence: TGTGCCAGCTTGCGACAGGGGGGAACTAATGAAAAACTGTTTTTT. This gives the protein CASLRQGGTNEKLFF. The full variable domain, rest sourced from reference TRBV2 and TRBJ1-4, is EPEVTQTPSHQVTQMGQEVILRCVPISNHLYFYWYRQILGQKVEFLVSFYNNEISEKSEIFDDQFSVERPDGSNFTLKIRSTKLEDSAMYFCASLRQGGTNEKLFFGSGTQLSVL.

This clone was recorded once. The V gene is TRBV28, the J gene TRBJ2-7; 12 bases match TRBD2. Germline V CDR1 and CDR2: MDHEN, SYDVKM. The CDR3 sequence is 15 residues long. The ends lost 2 bases at V and 7 bases at J; junction bases unmatched: 6. CDR3: CASSLLAGGSREQYF. DNA of the CDR3: TGTGCCAGCAGTTTACTAGCGGGAGGGTCGCGGGAGCAGTACTTC.

V is TRBV30 and J is TRBJ2-1, with TRBD2 matching over 10 bases. The length of the CDR3 is 13 residues. From germline, CDR1 is GTSNPN and CDR2 SVGIG (reference sequence). V was clipped by 1 base and J by 7 bases; unmatched bases: 1. The CDR3 region has the DNA TGTGCCTGGAGTGCACTAGCGGGGAATGAGCAGTTCTTC. Its translation: CAWSALAGNEQFF.

The J gene is TRBJ2-3, the V gene TRBV24-1; TRBD1 agrees at 7 bases. The CDR3 runs to 15 residues. Germline assignment: CDR1 KGHDR and CDR2 SFDVKD. Trimming cost V 4 bases and J 6 bases; bases outside gene matches: 9. CDR3 amino acids: CATSDRLTGSDTQYF. CDR3 DNA sequence: TGTGCCACCAGTGACCGATTGACAGGGTCGGATACGCAGTATTTT.

CDR3 amino acids: CASSLETLGEQYF. The CDR3 DNA is TGTGCCAGCAGCTTAGAAACCCTCGGGGAGCAGTACTTC. The chain is built from TRBV7-6 and TRBJ2-7; the D is unclear. CDR3 length: 13 residues. V lost 1 base and J lost 7, with 11 bases in between. Germline CDR1 and CDR2: SGHVS and FNYEAQ.

V gene TRBV11-3 combines with J gene TRBJ2-7; TRBD2 might be the D (5 bases). The germline V gene encodes CDR1 SGHNT and CDR2 YENEEA. The V end was cut by 3 bases, the J end by 5 bases, with 11 bases between. CDR3 length: 13 amino acids. CDR3 bases: TGTGCCAGCAGCTTCGGAGGAAGTCACGAGCAGTACTTC. Protein sequence: CASSFGGSHEQYF.

The rearrangement links TRBV4-1 to TRBJ2-1; 7 nucleotides agree with TRBD2. Germline lookup yields CDR1 MGHRA and CDR2 YSYEKL. V dropped 4 bases and J dropped 7; count of bases not matched to a gene: 4. The CDR3 extends over 13 amino acids. CDR3 residues: CASSPYSGNEQFF. The DNA of the CDR3 is TGCGCCAGCAGCCCCTATAGCGGGAATGAGCAGTTCTTC.

The rearrangement links TRBV2 to TRBJ2-7; TRBD2 matches 13 bases. This CDR3 has 13 amino acids. The germline V gene has CDR1 SNHLY and CDR2 FYNNEI. V trimming: 8 bases; J trimming: 6 bases; junction bases outside the gene matches: 4. The CDR3 bases are TGTGCCAGCCGGACTAGCGGGAGCCGCGAGCAGTACTTC. Its protein product is CASRTSGSREQYF.

The gene calls are TRBV5-4 and TRBJ2-7; TRBD1 matches at 11 bases. The V segment lost 0 bases and the J segment 4 bases; nucleotides outside the gene matches: 3. CDR3 length: 15 amino acids. Germline-derived CDR1 and CDR2 are SGHNT and YYREEE (reference sequence). CDR3 in amino acids: CASSLGGQGAYEQYF. The CDR3 nucleotides read TGTGCCAGCAGCTTGGGTGGACAGGGGGCTTACGAGCAGTACTTC.

V usage is TRBV5-1 and J usage is TRBJ2-1, with TRBD2 matching 7 bases. The length of the CDR3 is 17 residues. In germline, CDR1 is SGHRS, CDR2 YFSETQ. With V trimmed by 0 bases and J by 8 bases, 14 bases remained unmatched. The chain's CDR3 is CASSLGSGQGSRYEQFF. DNA for the CDR3: TGCGCCAGCAGCTTGGGTAGCGGGCAGGGAAGTAGGTATGAGCAGTTCTTC.

The rearrangement joins TRBV10-3 to TRBJ1-4, with D unresolved. CDR1 and CDR2 (germline): ENHRY, SYGVKD. Between the trimmed V and J ends, which lost 0 bases and 0 bases, there was a span of 5 bases. This CDR3 has 15 amino acids. The CDR3 protein is CAISESVATNEKLFF. In DNA form, the CDR3 reads TGTGCCATCAGTGAGTCCGTCGCAACTAATGAAAAACTGTTTTTT.

The rearrangement uses TRBV10-2 and TRBJ2-7; unclear D gene. The germline V and J ends were trimmed by 10 bases and 2 bases, with 12 bases remaining between them. The CDR3 length is 12 residues. The germline V gene has CDR1 WSHSY and CDR2 SAAADI. CDR3 bases: TGCGCCACGACTCGGGTAGCCTACGAGCAGTACTTC. This encodes CATTRVAYEQYF.

This chain joins TRBV6-5 and TRBJ2-7; 8 bases are a match to TRBD2. Per germline, CDR1 MNHEY and CDR2 SVGAGI. V lost 6 bases to trimming and J lost 4 bases; unmatched junction nucleotides: 2. CDR3 length: 12 residues. The CDR3 nucleotides read TGTGCCAGCAGGACTAGCGTATACGAGCAGTACTTC. Translated, it gives CASRTSVYEQYF.

The chain combines TRBV20-1 with TRBJ1-5, with D hard to call. V was trimmed by 3 bases and J by 9 bases, leaving 18 bases between them. The CDR3 has 14 residues. Germline V gives CDR1 DFQATT, CDR2 SNEGSKA (reference sequence). DNA for the CDR3: TGCAGTGCTAGTAGCGTCGGCCCAAGCGGGCCCCAGCATTTT. Amino acids: CSASSVGPSGPQHF.

This chain uses TRBV6-5 with TRBJ1-2; D is ambiguous. The V and J ends lost 7 bases and 7 bases respectively, with 16 bases between them. The CDR3 sequence is 13 residues long. From germline, CDR1 is MNHEY and CDR2 SVGAGI. DNA of the CDR3: TGTGCCAGCACCGGGAGGCGGTCTCTTGGCTACACCTTC. This codes for CASTGRRSLGYTF.

The chain links TRBV7-9 to TRBJ1-2; D remains unclear. CDR1 and CDR2 from the germline V gene are SEHNR and FQNEAQ (reference sequence). The CDR3 is 11 residues long. Trimming removed 5 bases at V and 6 bases at J, with 7 bases between. The DNA for the CDR3 is TGTGCCAGCAGCGCCGGGGATGGCTACACCTTC. It translates to CASSAGDGYTF.

This rearrangement joins TRBV5-4 to TRBJ2-6; 8 nucleotides agree with TRBD1. CDR3 length equals 17 residues. From germline, CDR1 is SGHNT and CDR2 YYREEE (reference sequence). J was trimmed by 3 bases and V by 4 bases; bases with no gene match: 9. CDR3: CASSEKQGVSGANVLTF. The CDR3 region has the DNA TGTGCCAGCAGCGAGAAACAGGGGGTGAGTGGGGCCAACGTCCTGACTTTC.

The chain joins TRBV6-5 to TRBJ1-5, with 8 bases matching TRBD1. The V and J ends lost 4 bases and 6 bases, in that order; junction bases with no gene match: 5. This CDR3 region has 14 residues. Germline V CDR1 and CDR2: MNHEY, SVGAGI. For the CDR3, the DNA is TGTGCCAGCAGTTTTCAGGGGGCGGGTCAGCCCCAGCATTTT. Translation gives CASSFQGAGQPQHF.